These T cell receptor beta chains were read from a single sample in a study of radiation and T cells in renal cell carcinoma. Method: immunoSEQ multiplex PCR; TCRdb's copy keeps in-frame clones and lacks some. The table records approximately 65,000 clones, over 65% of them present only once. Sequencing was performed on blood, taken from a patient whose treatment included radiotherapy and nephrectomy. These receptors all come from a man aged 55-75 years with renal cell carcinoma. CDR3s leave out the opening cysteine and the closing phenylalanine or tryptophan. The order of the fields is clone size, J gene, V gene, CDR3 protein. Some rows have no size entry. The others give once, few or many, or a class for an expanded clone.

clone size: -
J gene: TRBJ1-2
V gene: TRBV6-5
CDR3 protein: ASSPTRDDYT

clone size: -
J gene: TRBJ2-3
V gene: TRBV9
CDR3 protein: ASSVSDRGREDLRTQY

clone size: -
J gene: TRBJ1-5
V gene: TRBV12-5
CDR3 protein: ATGAPGDNQPQH

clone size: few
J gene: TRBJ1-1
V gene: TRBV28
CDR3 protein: ASTQGIHEAF

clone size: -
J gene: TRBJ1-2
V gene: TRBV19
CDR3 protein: ASTPLAGTAYGYT

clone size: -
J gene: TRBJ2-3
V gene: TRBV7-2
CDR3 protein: ASSLGLVSDTQY

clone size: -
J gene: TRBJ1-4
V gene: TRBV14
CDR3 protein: ASSRMGQGNEKLF

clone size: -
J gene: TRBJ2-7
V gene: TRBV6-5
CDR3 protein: ASRRDRASSYEQY

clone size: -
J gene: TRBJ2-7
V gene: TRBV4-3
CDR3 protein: ASSQDSASGSYEQY

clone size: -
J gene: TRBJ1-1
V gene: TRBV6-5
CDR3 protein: ASSYSRGRLTEAF

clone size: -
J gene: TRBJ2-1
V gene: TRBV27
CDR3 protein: ASSPIGSYYNEQF

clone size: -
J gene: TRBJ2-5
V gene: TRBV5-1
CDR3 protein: ASSLNTQETQY

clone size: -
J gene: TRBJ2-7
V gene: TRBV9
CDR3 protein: ASSRAPSGGLEDEQY

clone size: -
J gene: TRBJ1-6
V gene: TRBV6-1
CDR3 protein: ASSDLKGVEDNSPLH

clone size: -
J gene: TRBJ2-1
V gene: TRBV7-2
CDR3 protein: ASSFFRLAMEQF

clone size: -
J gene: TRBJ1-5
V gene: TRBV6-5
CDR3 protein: ASSPTFEDDQPQH

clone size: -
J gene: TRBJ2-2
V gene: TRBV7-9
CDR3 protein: ASSLAGGSLAGELF

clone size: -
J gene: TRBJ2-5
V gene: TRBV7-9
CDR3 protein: ASSLGLRKTQY

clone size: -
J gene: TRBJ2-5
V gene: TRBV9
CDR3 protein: ASSSGRARETQY

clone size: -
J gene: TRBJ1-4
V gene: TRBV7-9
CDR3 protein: ASSLEGEKLF

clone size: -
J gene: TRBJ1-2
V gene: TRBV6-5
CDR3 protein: ASTSTGGGDGYT

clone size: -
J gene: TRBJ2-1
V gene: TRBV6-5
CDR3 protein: ASSARGYNEQF

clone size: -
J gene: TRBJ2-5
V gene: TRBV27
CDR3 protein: ASSTLRDLEKTQY

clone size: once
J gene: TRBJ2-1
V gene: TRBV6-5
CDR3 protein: ASSSTRGREGEQF

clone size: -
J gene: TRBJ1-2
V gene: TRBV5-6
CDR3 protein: ASSFGHPGDGYT

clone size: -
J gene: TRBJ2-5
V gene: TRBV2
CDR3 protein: ASSVESGGGQETQY